This section outlines one TCR beta chain sequence together with its context. This sample was included in a study of cytomegalovirus exposure and HLA in healthy donors. The study ran its PCR with 60 Vbeta and 13 Jbeta primers. Clones were sequenced by immunoSEQ multiplex PCR, and TCRdb holds only the in-frame ones, with some missing. The sample contains about 100,000 clones, around four fifths of which appear only once. V was trimmed by 6 bases and J by 6 bases, leaving 11 bases between them. Germline CDR1 MNHEY, CDR2 SVGAGI. The CDR3 is 13 residues long. This receptor was identified in an older woman in good health and CMV-seronegative. The V gene is TRBV6-5, the J gene TRBJ1-4; TRBD1 might be the D (6 bases). The specimen sequenced was PBMCs. The CDR3 DNA reads as TGTGCCAGCAGGACAGGTGCAGATGAAAAACTGTTTTTT. Translating it yields CASRTGADEKLFF.